The sequence of this T cell receptor beta chain was determined in a study of T cell responses to AZD1222 COVID-19 vaccine. Study results and caveats: There were mostly white British donors and more females than males, and clonal diversity was possibly underestimated. Two AZD1222 doses significantly raised spike-specific TCR breadth and depth over controls. Only a handful of individuals given AZD1222 were seropositive at baseline. Spike-wide vaccine-associated CD4 TCRs dominated at 160-218 and 743-854.

The CDR3 runs 12 residues. V lost 2 bases, J lost 8 bases, and 7 bases lay in between. Looked up from germline, CDR1 is SNHLY and CDR2 is FYNNEI. A word on this clone: The antigen is not known.

The data were produced by immunoSEQ multiplex PCR, yet TCRdb's version contains in-frame clones alone and is incomplete. Among more than 80,000 clones, roughly 90% were seen once, and the ten largest hold approximately 5%. The V call is TRBV2, the J call TRBJ2-1, with D possibly being TRBD2 (5 bases). The sequencing here drew on peripheral blood, taken on day 0 of AZD1222 vaccination. The receptor was derived from an adult in good health. The DNA of the CDR3 is TGTGCCAGCAGTGAAAGCGGTGATGAGCAGTTCTTC. Protein product: CASSESGDEQFF.